These 13 T cell receptor beta chains originate from one sample sequenced in a study of beta chain features in type 1 diabetes. Expressed TCRB transcripts were sequenced because the entire RNA isolate underwent reverse transcription. Clones were sequenced by immunoSEQ multiplex PCR, and TCRdb holds only the in-frame ones, with some missing. The sample includes some 360,000 clones, 20% of them seen just once. The specimen was naive CD4+ T cells from blood. The receptor source for this set is a woman between 18 and 30 years old in good health.

The chain carries TRBV10-3 and TRBJ2-3; possibly TRBD1 for D (6 bases). V dropped 0 bases and J dropped 3 bases, with 13 bases sitting between them. The germline gives CDR1 ENHRY, CDR2 SYGVKD. This CDR3 has 16 residues. CDR3 sequence (DNA): TGTGCCATCAGTGAGTCGATCCAGGGGCTGACAGATACGCAGTATTTT. Protein product: CAISESIQGLTDTQYF.

As regards this clone: The same CDR3 also results from other DNA sequences found in this sample. The V and J genes are TRBV7-2 and TRBJ1-1; D is perhaps TRBD1 (5 bases). CDR1 SGHTA and CDR2 FQGNSA come from the germline V gene. There are 13 residues in the CDR3. V lost 4 bases and J 1 base, leaving 7 bases between the germline ends. The CDR3 DNA follows: TGTGCCAGCAGCTCGCAGGGGAACACTGAAGCTTTCTTT. Translating it yields CASSSQGNTEAFF. Combining the CDR3 with reference TRBV7-2 and TRBJ1-1 gives the whole variable domain GAGVSQSPSNKVTEKGKDVELRCDPISGHTALYWYRQSLGQGLEFLIYFQGNSAPDKSGLPSDRFSAERTGGSVSTLTIQRTQQEDSAVYLCASSSQGNTEAFFGQGTRLTVV.

The chain is built from TRBV5-1 and TRBJ2-1, with 12 bases aligning to TRBD2. The V and J ends lost 5 bases and 7 bases, in that order; junction bases with no gene match: 7. CDR3 length: 15 amino acids. Germline V gene data show CDR1 as SGHRS and CDR2 as YFSETQ. The CDR3 is CASSSGLAGKNEQFF. In DNA, the CDR3 is TGCGCCAGCAGTTCAGGACTAGCGGGAAAAAATGAGCAGTTCTTC.

The rearrangement uses TRBV29-1 and TRBJ2-7, with 10 bases matching TRBD2. Germline V gene data show CDR1 as SQVTM and CDR2 as ANQGSEA. V was clipped by 2 bases and J by 2 bases; unmatched bases: 3. This CDR3 spans 14 amino acids. The CDR3 spells CSVEKLAGTYEQYF. CDR3 DNA sequence: TGCAGCGTTGAAAAACTAGCGGGAACCTACGAGCAGTACTTC.

A few counts support this clone. One end of the junction does not line up with germline, which may come from a read error. The gene calls are TRBV7-3 and TRBJ1-5; TRBD1 might be the D (5 bases). Germline V lookup: CDR1 SGHTA, CDR2 FQGTGA. The CDR3 has 18 residues. The CDR3 coding sequence is TGTGCCAGCAGCTTAACGGGACTCTTCAGGGTCCCCAATCGGCCCCAGCATTTT. Encoded protein: CASSLTGLFRVPNRPQHF.

V is TRBV5-1 and J is TRBJ2-5, with D possibly TRBD1 on 5 matching bases. CDR3 length: 13 residues. Trimming left V 0 bases short and J 2 bases short, with 5 bases between. Germline CDR1 reads SGHRS; CDR2 reads YFSETQ. For the CDR3, the DNA is TGCGCCAGCAGCTTGGACAGGCAAGAGACCCAGTACTTC. It is translated as CASSLDRQETQYF.

Regarding this clone: This same CDR3 is encoded by further DNA sequences in the sample. The chain couples TRBV5-1 to TRBJ1-5; possibly TRBD1 for D (5 bases). The V end was cut by 0 bases, the J end by 1 base, with 8 bases between. The CDR3 loop spans 15 amino acids. The germline gives CDR1 SGHRS, CDR2 YFSETQ. CDR3 region: CASSLAGLSNQPQHF. The CDR3 DNA is TGCGCCAGCAGCTTGGCAGGGTTAAGCAATCAGCCCCAGCATTTT.

V gene TRBV5-1 combines with J gene TRBJ1-1; D might be TRBD1 (6 bases). This CDR3 contains 13 residues. The V gene lost 4 bases and the J gene lost 1 base, with 8 bases spanning the gap. Germline assignment: CDR1 SGHRS and CDR2 YFSETQ. CDR3 nucleotides: TGCGCCAGCAGCGAGACAGGGAACACTGAAGCTTTCTTT. Its translation: CASSETGNTEAFF.

CDR3 loop: CASTTGADTQYF. The CDR3 DNA sequence: TGTGCCAGCACCACAGGGGCCGATACGCAGTATTTT. This chain links TRBV18 with TRBJ2-3; 7 bases are shared with TRBD1. The V and J ends lost 8 bases and 6 bases, in that order; junction bases with no gene match: 5. Germline CDR1 is KGHSH and CDR2 is LQKENI. CDR3 length: 12 residues.

The rearrangement uses TRBV9 and TRBJ2-5, with D uncertain. CDR3 length: 15 residues. V lost 4 bases to trimming and J lost 2 bases, with 15 bases between them. Germline loops: CDR1 SGDLS, CDR2 YYNGEE. The CDR3 sequence: CASSLSSASQETQYF. The CDR3 DNA is TGTGCCAGCAGCCTGAGCAGCGCCTCTCAAGAGACCCAGTACTTC.

The genes are TRBV27 and TRBJ2-7, with D possibly being TRBD1 (6 bases). Germline-derived CDR1 and CDR2 are MNHEY and SMNVEV (reference sequence). This CDR3 is 14 amino acids long. Trimming stripped 7 bases from V and 9 bases from J, with 22 bases between. The CDR3 region has the DNA TGTGCCAGCACCTCCGACAGGTTTGACGTTAGGCAGTACTTC. Its translation: CASTSDRFDVRQYF.

The chain uses TRBV6-1 and TRBJ2-7; 8 bases are shared with TRBD2. V trimming: 6 bases; J trimming: 3 bases; junction bases outside the gene matches: 10. Germline V gives CDR1 MNHNS, CDR2 SASEGT. This CDR3 has 15 amino acids. The CDR3 is CASSPGGAYGYEQYF. Here the CDR3 DNA reads TGTGCCAGCAGCCCCGGGGGGGCTTACGGCTACGAGCAGTACTTC.

This clone occurred a few times. The gene calls are TRBV2 and TRBJ2-3; TRBD2 agrees at 9 bases. This CDR3 is built from 17 residues. Germline loops: CDR1 SNHLY, CDR2 FYNNEI. Germline trimming cut 8 bases from V and 6 bases from J; bases unmatched to any gene: 18. The CDR3 nucleotides are TGTGCCAGCTGGAGGCCTATAAGCGGGGGGCCAGGGGATACGCAGTATTTT. Encoded protein: CASWRPISGGPGDTQYF.